This TCR beta chain was recovered during a study of T cells in Graves' hyperthyroidism and ophthalmopathy (dated by TCRdb to between 2017 and 2020). About the investigation overall: Peripheral blood was sampled at the time of initial diagnosis, prior to any treatment. TCR V-J signatures able to tell the groups apart were searched for in a discovery cohort of some 97 patients, of whom over 40 had Graves' ophthalmopathy and about 55 had stable Graves' hyperthyroidism. An independent validation cohort of around 19 hyperthyroidism patients and about 15 patients who later progressed to ophthalmopathy tested prospective prediction of ophthalmopathy. The 95 to 100 discovery patients were divided at random into training and test sets in a 7:3 ratio. Thyroid tissue and blood T-cell repertoires from six Graves' hyperthyroidism patients were also compared in the study. Following sampling, methimazole starting at 30 mg daily was given to hyperthyroidism patients, and high-dose intravenous methylprednisolone was given to ophthalmopathy patients. The paper describes TCR Vbeta CDR3 sequencing of 120 to 150 peripheral blood samples, made up of 40 to 45 ophthalmopathy patients, 70 to 75 hyperthyroidism patients and 17 progressor patients.

A remark on this clonotype: The specificity of this receptor is unknown. Per-base quality was not reported, and no clone a single base away is much larger than it.

The hyperthyroidism patients were between 18 and 65 years old and newly diagnosed, with a disease duration of less than 2 months. Patients with uncontrolled infections, other autoimmune diseases, pregnancy or lactation were excluded. Diagnoses were established on the basis of clinical symptoms, serum thyroxine and TRAb, thyroid ultrasound, and orbital computed tomography. For progressor patients, blood was drawn at the first diagnosis of hyperthyroidism, before any ophthalmopathy symptoms had appeared. PBMCs were isolated from roughly 10 ml of fresh peripheral blood by Ficoll-Paque density gradient centrifugation. Patients classed as progressors first received a Graves' hyperthyroidism diagnosis and then went on to develop ophthalmopathy during follow-up. Total RNA was extracted using Trizol reagent, and RNA quality was assessed on an Agilent 2100 Bioanalyzer. Study-wide findings and limitations: Most expanded thyroid clonotypes (frequency above 0.001) were also detected in blood, suggesting blood repertoires may reflect thyroid immune responses. A 13 V-J signature model separated ophthalmopathy from stable hyperthyroidism, with approximately 87% sensitivity and roughly 82% specificity in cross-validation and 80%/75% in testing. No statistical method was used to set the sample size in advance, and investigators knew the group allocation. In validation, the model predicted progression to ophthalmopathy with roughly 70% sensitivity and 72% to 85% specificity, a median of approximately 6.5 months before onset.

Amplification of TCR beta CDR3 regions was carried out from RNA transcripts. For the first round of RT-PCR on the TCR CDR3, the HTBI primer set was used together with the Qiagen OneStep RT-PCR kit. The libraries were constructed in a second round of multiplex PCR and then size-selected and purified. The libraries were sequenced on an Illumina HiSeq2000 using paired-end 100 bp reads. The study's processing was this. SOAPnuke was used to process the raw data, with reads discarded if the reads contained adapters or uncalled bases, had a mean Phred below 15, or lacked an exact constant-primer or identifier match. COPE v1.2.5 was used to merge the high-quality paired reads, and each unique nucleotide sequence was defined as a clonotype. MiTCR v1.1 was used to align clonotypes to the IMGT TRBV, TRBD and TRBJ reference segments. Analysis was restricted to V-J combinations with a frequency above 0.0001, which covered 98% to 99.2% of repertoires. A TCS score was defined as the ratio of F50 (clonal expansion) to E x V (chaos), with BLOSUM62-based TCRdist applied between CDR3 peptides within each V-J. Welch's t-statistics and random forest reduced around 550 V-J features to 13, which were used in a naive Bayes classifier (R e1071). Clones were called with MiXCR by TCRdb after fastp trimmed the public reads at Q25, and only in-frame beta chains were retained. Every CDR3 protein is listed once, alongside the most common genes and DNA of its rows. V and J calls and clone size were set by TCRdb, not the authors. In all, the sample holds approximately 150,000 distinct CDR3 sequences, and about 9.4% of those were seen once. The leading ten clones occupy roughly a fifth of the sample.

This clonotype was obtained from a woman between 18 and 29 years old with Graves' hyperthyroidism that later progressed to Graves' ophthalmopathy. The sequenced sample consisted of blood.

Here the CDR3 is given as CASSEMWQGRSSYNEQFF. The DNA sequence is TGTGCCAGCAGTGAAATGTGGCAGGGGAGGAGCTCCTACAATGAGCAGTTCTTC. The V gene is TRBV2 and the J gene is TRBJ2-1; the D gene could be TRBD1 or TRBD2, each one agreeing over 6 bases. Between the V and J ends, shortened by 2 bases and 0 bases respectively, the junction contains 17 bases. The germline V gene supplies CDR1 SNHLY and CDR2 FYNNEI. Counted from cysteine to phenylalanine, this CDR3 has 18 amino acids. Just CDR3 DNA is preserved here, 54 bases in frame from base 1.